The 21 T cell receptor beta chains reported below all come from one sample, sequenced in a study of cytomegalovirus exposure and HLA in healthy donors. Primers for the PCR totalled 60 Vbeta and 13 Jbeta. Libraries were prepared by immunoSEQ multiplex PCR; TCRdb keeps only in-frame clonotypes and omits some of them. Altogether some 100,000 clones are present, approximately 81% being singletons, with the ten largest covering less than 3.5%. The material sequenced was PBMCs. These receptors were obtained from a male donor in good health and CMV-seropositive.

This rearrangement joins TRBV6-1 to TRBJ1-4; the match to TRBD1 covers 7 bases. Germline V gene sequence: CDR1 MNHNS, CDR2 SASEGT. This CDR3 region has 19 residues. The junction had 14 bases not matched to a gene; V was cut back by 4 bases and J by 0 bases. CDR3 loop: CASSAALGQILATNEKLFF. CDR3 coding DNA: TGTGCCAGCAGTGCAGCACTGGGACAGATTCTTGCAACTAATGAAAAACTGTTTTTT.

The V call is TRBV4-2, the J call TRBJ1-5, with no clear D. V lost 0 bases and J 6 bases, leaving 15 bases between the germline ends. The CDR3 is 16 amino acids. Germline CDR1 reads LGHNA; CDR2 reads YNFKEQ. This CDR3 reads CASSQDTVAIAQPQHF. In DNA, the CDR3 is TGTGCCAGCAGCCAAGATACGGTTGCAATTGCTCAGCCCCAGCATTTT.

This chain connects TRBV9 to TRBJ2-1; 14 nucleotides align to TRBD2. The CDR3 contains 15 residues. V shed 5 bases, J shed 7 bases, and the junction held 5 bases outside the gene matches. Germline lookup yields CDR1 SGDLS and CDR2 YYNGEE. In DNA, the CDR3 is TGTGCCAGCAGTGCCGGACTAGCGGGGGGAAATGAGCAGTTCTTC. As protein: CASSAGLAGGNEQFF.

The chain uses TRBV18 and TRBJ2-7; TRBD2 matches at 8 bases. The CDR3 has 14 amino acids. V was clipped by 3 bases and J by 3 bases; unmatched bases: 4. The V gene's germline CDR1 is KGHSH and CDR2 LQKENI. In nucleotides, the CDR3 is TGTGCCAGCTCACCCGGACTAGCAGACTACGAGCAGTACTTC. As protein: CASSPGLADYEQYF.

The chain joins TRBV11-2 to TRBJ2-1, with TRBD2 as a possible D gene (6 bases). Trimming shortened V by 3 bases and J by 10 bases, and 10 bases separated the two germline ends. Germline CDR1 SGHAT, CDR2 FQNNGV. The CDR3 has 12 residues. The CDR3 nucleotides read TGTGCCAGCAGCTTGACTAGATACGAGCAGTTCTTC. Protein sequence: CASSLTRYEQFF.

The rearrangement links TRBV25-1 to TRBJ1-2, with D possibly TRBD1 on 6 matching bases. The germline V gene has CDR1 MGHDK and CDR2 SYGVNS. The CDR3 contains 13 residues. Trimming took 6 bases from V and 4 from J, leaving 12 bases between them. CDR3 coding DNA: TGTGCCAGCAGCCCGACAGGCACCTATGGCTACACCTTC. This sequence encodes CASSPTGTYGYTF.

V is TRBV9 and J is TRBJ2-7, with D possibly matching TRBD1 (5 bases). Germline loops: CDR1 SGDLS, CDR2 YYNGEE. V lost 4 bases and J 4 bases, leaving 15 bases between the germline ends. The CDR3 consists of 14 residues. CDR3 amino acids: CASSPLAGPYEQYF. DNA for the CDR3: TGTGCCAGCAGCCCCCTGGCAGGGCCGTACGAGCAGTACTTC.

The V gene is TRBV2, the J gene TRBJ1-2; D is ambiguous. CDR1 is SNHLY and CDR2 is FYNNEI in the germline V gene. V was clipped by 0 bases and J by 8 bases, with 13 bases between them. CDR3 length: 14 residues. For the CDR3, the DNA is TGTGCCAGCAGTGAAGCCCGGACTCTACAAGGCTACACCTTC. Its protein product is CASSEARTLQGYTF.

This chain joins TRBV4-1 and TRBJ2-5; TRBD2 is a possible D gene (5 bases). The DNA end lines up better with TRBJ2-7; the J call may be wrong. This CDR3 spans 12 amino acids. Per germline, CDR1 MGHRA and CDR2 YSYEKL. CDR3 bases: TGCGCCAGCAGCCAAGGGACTTACGAGCAGTACTTC. Translation gives CASSQGTYEQYF.

A single count supports this clone. The chain recombines TRBV5-1 with TRBJ2-5, with 9 nucleotides matching TRBD1. Germline values: CDR1 SGHRS, CDR2 YFSETQ. This CDR3 contains 13 residues. J was trimmed by 4 bases and V by 4 bases; bases with no gene match: 2. CDR3 loop: CASSADRGETQYF. CDR3 sequence (DNA): TGCGCCAGCAGCGCGGACAGGGGAGAGACCCAGTACTTC. The variable domain in full, with the rest retrieved from reference TRBV5-1 and TRBJ2-5, is KAGVTQTPRYLIKTRGQQVTLSCSPISGHRSVSWYQQTPGQGLQFLFEYFSETQRNKGNFPGRFSGRQFSNSRSEMNVSTLELGDSALYLCASSADRGETQYFGPGTRLLVL.

The chain links TRBV27 to TRBJ1-1; D uncertain. Trimming stripped 5 bases from V and 0 bases from J, with 10 bases between. CDR1 is MNHEY and CDR2 is SMNVEV in the germline V gene (reference sequence). This CDR3 is built from 14 residues. The CDR3 nucleotides are TGTGCCAGCAGTAGTGGCACATTGAACACTGAAGCTTTCTTT. It encodes CASSSGTLNTEAFF.

Turning to this clone: Other nucleotide sequences in the sample specify the same CDR3. The J gene is TRBJ1-6, the V gene TRBV18; 7 bases map to TRBD1. CDR1 is KGHSH, CDR2 LQKENI, per germline. The CDR3 consists of 15 residues. V gave up 3 bases and J gave up 7 bases; unmatched junction bases: 6. The CDR3 bases are TGTGCCAGCTCACCTGGAACAGGGGAGAATTCACCCCTCCACTTT. This sequence encodes CASSPGTGENSPLHF.

This chain connects TRBV25-1 to TRBJ1-2; 10 nucleotides agree with TRBD1. The CDR3 has 14 residues. J lost 2 bases, V lost 4 bases, and 1 base had no gene match. Germline CDR1 MGHDK, CDR2 SYGVNS. The CDR3 DNA follows: TGTGCCAGCAGTGGACAGGGGGCAAACTATGGCTACACCTTC. Encoded protein: CASSGQGANYGYTF.

The gene calls are TRBV11-2 and TRBJ1-1; the D gene is possibly TRBD1 (6 bases). The CDR3 has 13 amino acids. CDR1 SGHAT and CDR2 FQNNGV come from the germline V gene. V was trimmed by 6 bases and J by 1 base, leaving 9 bases between them. The CDR3 DNA sequence: TGTGCCAGCAGTGACAGGTGGAACACTGAAGCTTTCTTT. It is translated as CASSDRWNTEAFF.

This clone was seen a handful of times. The rearrangement links TRBV6-1 to TRBJ1-1; tentative D call: TRBD1 (6 bases). The CDR3 spans 18 residues. Trimming cost V 3 bases and J 1 base, with 21 bases left between them. Germline V lookup: CDR1 MNHNS, CDR2 SASEGT. The CDR3 nucleotides are TGTGCCAGCAGTGATCCAGCCCGCTTGGGACACGAGAACACTGAAGCTTTCTTT. Translation: CASSDPARLGHENTEAFF.

The chain links TRBV4-3 to TRBJ1-4, with D maybe TRBD1 (5 bases). Germline V CDR1 and CDR2: LGHNA, YSLEER. This CDR3 has 15 amino acids. With 3 bases removed from V and 1 base from J, the gap between germline ends came to 9 bases. The DNA for the CDR3 is TGCGCCAGCAGCCACCTTCAGGGAACTAATGAAAAACTGTTTTTT. This codes for CASSHLQGTNEKLFF.

V and J are TRBV4-1 and TRBJ1-1; TRBD1 agrees at 7 bases. CDR1 is MGHRA and CDR2 is YSYEKL in the germline V gene. The CDR3 totals 13 residues. V gave up 1 base and J gave up 7 bases; unmatched junction bases: 3. CDR3 DNA: TGCGCCAGCAGCCAAGTCGGGACAGTTGAAGCTTTCTTT. This gives the protein CASSQVGTVEAFF.

V usage is TRBV6-5 and J usage is TRBJ1-5, with D unclear. The CDR3 loop spans 13 amino acids. Trimming stripped 4 bases from V and 6 bases from J, with 10 bases between. Germline loops: CDR1 MNHEY, CDR2 SVGAGI. The CDR3 coding sequence is TGTGCCAGCAGTTCCAACTTCATTCAGCCCCAGCATTTT. The encoded protein is CASSSNFIQPQHF.

This clone appeared once. This chain uses TRBV14 with TRBJ1-6; a possible D gene is TRBD1 (6 bases). The germline V and J ends were trimmed by 2 bases and 7 bases, with 9 bases remaining between them. This CDR3 is built from 14 residues. CDR1 and CDR2 (germline): SGHDN, FVKESK. The DNA for the CDR3 is TGTGCCAGCAGCCAAAAACAGGGCAATTCACCCCTCCACTTT. Amino acid sequence: CASSQKQGNSPLHF.

The chain is built from TRBV6-6 and TRBJ1-5; 7 bases agree with TRBD1. CDR3 size: 13 residues. Unmatched junction bases numbered 3, after V lost 6 bases and J lost 4 bases. The germline V gene encodes CDR1 MNHNY and CDR2 SVGAGI (reference sequence). Here the CDR3 reads CASRGQKNQPQHF. In nucleotides, the CDR3 is TGTGCCAGCAGGGGACAGAAAAATCAGCCCCAGCATTTT.

The chain carries TRBV19 and TRBJ1-6, with D tentatively TRBD1 (6 bases). With 4 bases removed from V and 10 bases from J, the gap between germline ends came to 14 bases. This CDR3 comprises 14 residues. CDR1 and CDR2 from the germline V gene are LNHDA and SQIVND (reference sequence). The CDR3 reads CASSTGQRNSPLHF. The CDR3 DNA is TGTGCCAGTAGTACGGGACAACGGAACTCACCCCTCCACTTT.